Following are 8 T cell receptor beta chains from one sample sequenced in a study of T-cell reconstitution after alpha-beta-depleted transplantation in children (dated by TCRdb to between 2015 and 2016). The library relied on PCR. Sequencing was performed on an Illumina HiSeq 2500. Molecular barcoding was employed in the preparation of TCR libraries, with unique molecular identifiers being used to normalize TCRbeta repertoire quantification. In TCRdb, the public reads were trimmed at Q25 with fastp and aligned with MiXCR, with productive beta chains retained. CDR3 protein sequences are deduplicated, and each keeps its most common genes and DNA. This sample lists about 350,000 distinct CDR3 sequences; 13% were detected once. The ten biggest clones cover about 3.9% of the sample. This material consisted of PBMCs, taken from the stem cell graft. The receptor set was obtained from a human donor who donated a stem cell graft to a child with Fanconi anemia.

This clonotype came up many times. A read error may produce the germline difference seen at one junction end. The rearrangement uses TRBV5-1 and TRBJ1-1; D is undetermined. The CDR3 contains 15 residues. Looked up from germline, CDR1 is SGHRS and CDR2 is YFSETQ. CDR3 loop: CASSLGGSMNTEAFF. CDR3 DNA: TGTGCCAGCAGCCTCGGAGGCAGTATGAACACTGAAGCTTTCTTT.

This clonotype was detected a few times. The V gene is TRBV5-1, the J gene TRBJ1-1; D uncertain. This CDR3 has 13 amino acids. Looked up from germline, CDR1 is SGHRS and CDR2 is YFSETQ. Trimming removed 5 bases at V and 3 bases at J, with 11 bases between. The CDR3 nucleotides read TGCGCCAGCAGGTATAGTCGAGACACTGAAGCTTTCTTT. This codes for CASRYSRDTEAFF.

This clonotype was observed at least ten times. DNA for the CDR3: TGTGCCAGCCAAGCTGGGGCCGAAGATACGCAGTATTTT. This translates into CASQAGAEDTQYF. The V gene is TRBV9, the J gene TRBJ2-3, with D maybe TRBD1 (5 bases). The germline V and J ends were trimmed by 7 bases and 5 bases, with 14 bases remaining between them. CDR3 size: 13 residues. The germline V gene has CDR1 SGDLS and CDR2 YYNGEE.

This sequence joins TRBV5-6 and TRBJ2-7, with a possible D match to TRBD2 (7 bases). Trimming removed 4 bases from V and 5 bases from J, with 13 bases in between. The length of the CDR3 is 13 residues. Germline V lookup: CDR1 SGHDT, CDR2 YYEEEE. The CDR3 spells CASSQGGGHEQYV. The CDR3 coding sequence is TGTGCCAGCAGCCAGGGCGGGGGCCACGAGCAGTACGTC.

As concerns this clonotype: This may come from a read error, since a much larger clone is one base off. The DNA of the CDR3 is TGTGCCGGGCAGAGCCCTACGGCTCGGGATACGCAGTATTTT. Protein sequence: CAGQSPTARDTQYF. The chain has TRBV28 and TRBJ2-3; D ambiguous. Germline V lookup: CDR1 MDHEN, CDR2 SYDVKM. The CDR3 has 14 amino acids. Trimming removed 11 bases from V and 6 bases from J, with 21 bases in between.

This clonotype was counted many times. This chain joins TRBV12-3 or TRBV12-4 and TRBJ1-1, with D tentatively TRBD1 (6 bases). The CDR3 is made up of 14 amino acids. V lost 5 bases to trimming and J lost 7 bases, with 17 bases between them. The CDR3: CASSLDSSLLEAFF. The DNA of the CDR3 is TGTGCCAGCAGTCTGGACAGCTCCCTACTTGAAGCTTTCTTT.

In its sample, this clonotype was seen once. The V and J genes are TRBV7-2 and TRBJ1-1; D gene ambiguous. The CDR3 sequence is 13 residues long. Germline values: CDR1 SGHTA, CDR2 FQGNSA. V lost 6 bases and J lost 4, with 12 bases in between. The CDR3 spells CASSTAIGTEAFF. The DNA of the CDR3 is TGTGCCAGCAGTACAGCGATTGGCACTGAAGCTTTCTTT.

This chain joins TRBV6-2 or TRBV6-3 and TRBJ1-4; D is undetermined. Trimming stripped 6 bases from V and 7 bases from J, with 15 bases between. The CDR3 extends over 14 amino acids. Germline values: CDR1 MNHEY, CDR2 SVGEGT. The CDR3 DNA reads as TGTGCCAGCAGGACGACGGGAGGGAGTGAAAAACTGTTTTTT. Its translation is CASRTTGGSEKLFF.